This T cell receptor beta chain was observed in a study of control samples from healthy donors and cancer patients. This CDR3 spans 14 amino acids. V gave up 4 bases and J gave up 5 bases, with 14 bases separating them. Germline V gene sequence: CDR1 MNHNY, CDR2 SVGAGI (reference sequence). Clones were sequenced by immunoSEQ multiplex PCR, and TCRdb holds only the in-frame ones, with some missing. The profile covers under 200,000 clones, with 95% to 96% appearing a single time and over 0.9% taken by the ten largest. The chain joins TRBV6-6 to TRBJ1-1; D is ambiguous. This TCR came from a woman younger than 45 in good health. Sample: blood. The CDR3 DNA is TGTGCCAGCAGTTCCGAGGCCGGGCGGACTGAAGCTTTCTTT. As protein: CASSSEAGRTEAFF.